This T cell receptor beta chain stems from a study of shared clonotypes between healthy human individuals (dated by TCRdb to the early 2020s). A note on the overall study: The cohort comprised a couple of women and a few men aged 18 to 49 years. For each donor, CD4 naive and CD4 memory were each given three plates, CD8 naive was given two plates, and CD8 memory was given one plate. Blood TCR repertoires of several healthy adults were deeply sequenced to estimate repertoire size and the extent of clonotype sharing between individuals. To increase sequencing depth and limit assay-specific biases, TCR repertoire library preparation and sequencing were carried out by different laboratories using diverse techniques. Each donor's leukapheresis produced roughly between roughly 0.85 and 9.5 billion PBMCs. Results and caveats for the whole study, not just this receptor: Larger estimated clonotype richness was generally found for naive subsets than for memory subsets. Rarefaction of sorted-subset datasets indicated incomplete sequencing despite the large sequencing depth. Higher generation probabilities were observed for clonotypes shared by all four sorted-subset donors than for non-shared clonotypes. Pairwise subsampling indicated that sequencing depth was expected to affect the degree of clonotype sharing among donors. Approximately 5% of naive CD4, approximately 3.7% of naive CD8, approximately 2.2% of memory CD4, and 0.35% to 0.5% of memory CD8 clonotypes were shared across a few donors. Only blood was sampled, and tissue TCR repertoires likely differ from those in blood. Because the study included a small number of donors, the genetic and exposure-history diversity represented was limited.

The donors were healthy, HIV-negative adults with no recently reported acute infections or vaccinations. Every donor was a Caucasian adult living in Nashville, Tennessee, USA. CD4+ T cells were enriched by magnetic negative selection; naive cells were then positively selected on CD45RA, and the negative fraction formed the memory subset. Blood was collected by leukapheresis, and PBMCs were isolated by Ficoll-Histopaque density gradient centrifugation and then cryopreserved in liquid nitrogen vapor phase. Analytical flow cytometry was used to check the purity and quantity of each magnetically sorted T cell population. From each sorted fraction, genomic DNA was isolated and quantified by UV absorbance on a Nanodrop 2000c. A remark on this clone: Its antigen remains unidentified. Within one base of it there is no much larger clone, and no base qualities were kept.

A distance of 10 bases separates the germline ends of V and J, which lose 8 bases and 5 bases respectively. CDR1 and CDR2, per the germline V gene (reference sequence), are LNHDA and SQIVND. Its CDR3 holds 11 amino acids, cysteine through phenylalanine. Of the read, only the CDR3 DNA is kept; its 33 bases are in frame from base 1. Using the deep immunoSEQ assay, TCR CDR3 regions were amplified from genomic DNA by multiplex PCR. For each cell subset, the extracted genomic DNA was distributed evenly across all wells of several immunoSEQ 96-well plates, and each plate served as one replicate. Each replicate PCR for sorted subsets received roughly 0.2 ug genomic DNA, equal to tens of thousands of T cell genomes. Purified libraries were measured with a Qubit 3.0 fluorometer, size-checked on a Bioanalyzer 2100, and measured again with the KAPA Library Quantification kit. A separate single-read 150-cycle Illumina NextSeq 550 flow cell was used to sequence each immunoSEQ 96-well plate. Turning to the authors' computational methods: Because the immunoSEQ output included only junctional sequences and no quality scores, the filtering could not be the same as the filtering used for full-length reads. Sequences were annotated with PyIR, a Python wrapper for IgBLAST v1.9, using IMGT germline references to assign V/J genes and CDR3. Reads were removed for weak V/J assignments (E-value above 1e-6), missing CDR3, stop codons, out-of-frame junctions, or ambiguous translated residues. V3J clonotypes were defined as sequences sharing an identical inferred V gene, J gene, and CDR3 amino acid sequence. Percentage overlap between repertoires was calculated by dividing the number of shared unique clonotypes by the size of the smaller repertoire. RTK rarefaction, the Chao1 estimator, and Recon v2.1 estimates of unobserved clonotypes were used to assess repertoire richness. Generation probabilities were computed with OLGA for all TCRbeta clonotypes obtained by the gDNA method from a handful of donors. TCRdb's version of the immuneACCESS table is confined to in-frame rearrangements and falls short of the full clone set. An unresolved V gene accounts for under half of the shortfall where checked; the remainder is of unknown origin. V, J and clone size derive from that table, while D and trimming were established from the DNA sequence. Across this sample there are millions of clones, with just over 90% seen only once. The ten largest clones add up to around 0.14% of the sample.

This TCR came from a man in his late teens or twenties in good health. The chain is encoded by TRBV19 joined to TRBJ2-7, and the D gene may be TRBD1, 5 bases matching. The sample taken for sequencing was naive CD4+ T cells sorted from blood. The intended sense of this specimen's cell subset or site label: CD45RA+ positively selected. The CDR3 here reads CASEQADEQYF. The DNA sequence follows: TGTGCCAGTGAACAGGCGGACGAGCAGTACTTC.